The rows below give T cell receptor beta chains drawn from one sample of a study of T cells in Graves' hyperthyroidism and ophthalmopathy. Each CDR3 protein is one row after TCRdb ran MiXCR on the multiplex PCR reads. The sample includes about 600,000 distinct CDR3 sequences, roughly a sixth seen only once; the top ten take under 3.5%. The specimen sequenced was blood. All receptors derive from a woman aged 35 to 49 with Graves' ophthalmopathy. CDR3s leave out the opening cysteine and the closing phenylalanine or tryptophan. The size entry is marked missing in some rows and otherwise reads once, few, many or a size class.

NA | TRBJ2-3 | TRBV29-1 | SVTGLAGFVDTQY
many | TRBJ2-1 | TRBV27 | ASSKTSGGNEQF
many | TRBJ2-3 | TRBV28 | ASSNPQGRTDTQY
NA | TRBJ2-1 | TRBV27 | ASRDGDYNEQF
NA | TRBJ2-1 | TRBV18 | ASSPPRLAGGNEQF
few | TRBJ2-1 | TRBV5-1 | ASQDSALGNEQF
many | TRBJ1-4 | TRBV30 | AWSLYRDRGKEKLF
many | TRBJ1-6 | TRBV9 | ASSVDGSYNSPLH
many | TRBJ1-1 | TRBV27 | ASNTRGLDTEAF
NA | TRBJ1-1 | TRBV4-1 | ASSHGGNTEAF
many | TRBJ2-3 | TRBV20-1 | SAKGTGPDTQY
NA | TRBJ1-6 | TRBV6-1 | ASGPRGPRGPPLH
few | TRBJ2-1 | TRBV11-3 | ASSPGQGVFGQF
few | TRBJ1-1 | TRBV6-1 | ASSHGTPNTEAF
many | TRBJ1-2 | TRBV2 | ASSGTAYGYT
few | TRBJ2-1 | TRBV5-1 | ASSWTQGPNEQF
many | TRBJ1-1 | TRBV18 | ASSSRGSTEAF
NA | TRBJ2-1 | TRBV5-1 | ASSLGGQKGTSGLTGSYNEQF
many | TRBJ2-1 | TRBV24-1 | ATSSASGKVDEQF
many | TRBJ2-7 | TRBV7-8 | ASSSGHSSYEQY
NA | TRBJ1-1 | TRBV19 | ASSVQVNTEAF
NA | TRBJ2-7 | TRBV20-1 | SASPGLASTYEQY
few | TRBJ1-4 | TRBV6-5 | ASSYGQGPEKLF
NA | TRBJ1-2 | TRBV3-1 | ASSQVEGSGYT
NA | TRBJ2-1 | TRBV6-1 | ASSEENEQF
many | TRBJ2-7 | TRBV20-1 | SARDRTSVNYEQY
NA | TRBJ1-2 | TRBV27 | ASGRQGSYGYT
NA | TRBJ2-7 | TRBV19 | ASSRREGYYEQY
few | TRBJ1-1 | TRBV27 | ASSSPGTGTEAF
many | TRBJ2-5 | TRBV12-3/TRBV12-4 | ASSSGSWGTQY
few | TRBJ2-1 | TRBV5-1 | ASSWDFNEQF
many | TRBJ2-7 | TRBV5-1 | ASSSGNYEQY
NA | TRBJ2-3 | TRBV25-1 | ASSPEGLVDTQY
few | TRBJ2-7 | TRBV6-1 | ASRNGLAGRGEQY
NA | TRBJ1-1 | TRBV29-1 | SVLAQGASTEAF
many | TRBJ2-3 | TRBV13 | ASSRRGDTQY
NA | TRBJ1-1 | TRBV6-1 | ASSETGRGSLKAF
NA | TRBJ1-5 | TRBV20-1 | SAVAQGAVNQPQH
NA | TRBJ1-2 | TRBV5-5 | ASSLEAGLSGYT
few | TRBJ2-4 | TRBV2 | ASKGAKNIQY
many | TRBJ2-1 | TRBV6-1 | ASSPGTGSVSRNEQF
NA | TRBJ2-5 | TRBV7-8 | ASSPRGHFQETQY
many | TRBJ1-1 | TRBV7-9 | ASSPPIGSTEAF
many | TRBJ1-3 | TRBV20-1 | SARWDREAAGNTIY
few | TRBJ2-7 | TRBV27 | ASSLNPSDEQY
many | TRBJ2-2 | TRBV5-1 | ASSGGLVFGELF
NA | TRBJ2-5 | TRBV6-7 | ASSFHSDRGETQY
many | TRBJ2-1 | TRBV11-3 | ASSRLWRGDNEQF
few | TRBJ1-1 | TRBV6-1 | ASSDPGQLTEAF
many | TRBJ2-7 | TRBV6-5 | ASSGYSGIGYEQY
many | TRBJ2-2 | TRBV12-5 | ASGSPNTYTSTGELF
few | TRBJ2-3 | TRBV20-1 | SARDPAAGTDTQY
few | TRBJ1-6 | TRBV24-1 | ATSRQAFNSPLH
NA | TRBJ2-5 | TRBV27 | ASSPWGGTAQETQY